This T cell receptor (beta chain) is from a study of monozygotic twins with inflammatory bowel disease. Study conclusions and caveats: Healthy twins showed more clonotype sharing with others than IBD patients, especially patients with disease activity. The data gave no support to a single strong IBD-associated signal or clonotype.

Germline lookup yields CDR1 SEHNR and CDR2 FQNEAQ (reference sequence). This CDR3 comprises 13 residues. A remark on this clonotype: Its antigen is not known.

Blood samples of about 2.5 ml were drawn from every donor. It was 3,500 to 4,000 ng of total RNA that each TCR library used. Following a re-call of the 5' RACE reads, TCRdb has one entry per CDR3 protein and lacks DNA. This sample's table has 330,000 or so distinct CDR3 sequences. The sample was blood. The chain carries TRBV7-9 and TRBJ1-5. This receptor was obtained from a human donor with ulcerative colitis or Crohn's disease, or a healthy co-twin of an affected twin (not recorded which). The CDR3 sequence is CASSFNSNQPQHF. Using reference TRBV7-9 and TRBJ1-5 for the parts outside the CDR3, the full variable domain is DTGVSQNPRHKITKRGQNVTFRCDPISEHNRLYWYRQTLGQGPEFLTYFQNEAQLEKSRLLSDRFSAERPKGSFSTLEIQRTEQGDSAMYLCASSFNSNQPQHFGDGTRLSIL.